These T cell receptor beta chains were read from a single sample in a study of OX40 agonist ivuxolimab in advanced cancers. The data were produced by immunoSEQ multiplex PCR, yet TCRdb's version contains in-frame clones alone and is incomplete. This table holds approximately 100,000 clones, approximately 90% found once. The sample was CD4+ or CD8+ T cells sorted from blood, taken in a trial of the OX40 agonist ivuxolimab. These receptors were taken from an adult with an advanced solid tumor such as melanoma, head and neck, liver or kidney cancer. The CDR3 runs from the conserved cysteine through the conserved F or W. The D gene is left open where the match is weak. Clone size is stated in some rows and not others, as once, few, many or a class when expanded.

>TRBV27|TRBD1|TRBJ1-5|.
TGTGCCAGCAGTTTGGACAGGGTCCCCTCTTATAGCAATCAGCCCCAGCATTTT
CASSLDRVPSYSNQPQHF
>TRBV9|.|TRBJ2-7|.
TGTGCCAGCAGCGTCGGAGGAACCGTAACCTACGAGCAGTACTTC
CASSVGGTVTYEQYF
>TRBV5-1|.|TRBJ2-3|.
TGCGCCAGCAGCTTTACCGGGGGCGGCACAGATACGCAGTATTTT
CASSFTGGGTDTQYF
>TRBV6-5|TRBD1|TRBJ1-1|.
TGTGCCAGCATACCGACAGGGGGTAGGAACACTGAAGCTTTCTTT
CASIPTGGRNTEAFF
>TRBV27|.|TRBJ2-1|.
TGTGCCAGCAGTTTAGGTAGGTCCTACAATGAGCAGTTCTTC
CASSLGRSYNEQFF
>TRBV7-2|TRBD1|TRBJ1-4|.
TGTGCCAGCAGCAGGGACAGGGGATCCTCTACTAATGAAAAACTGTTTTTT
CASSRDRGSSTNEKLFF
>TRBV12-2|.|TRBJ2-7|.
TGTGCAAGTCGTCAGGGAAGGAGCTCCTACGAGCAGTACTTC
CASRQGRSSYEQYF
>TRBV6-4|.|TRBJ1-6|.
TGTGCCAGCAACGTTCCGCAGCAAAGCAGCTCCTATAATTCACCCCTCCACTTT
CASNVPQQSSSYNSPLHF
>TRBV6-6|TRBD1|TRBJ1-6|.
TGTGCCAGCAGGGGACAGGGTAATTCACCCCTCCACTTT
CASRGQGNSPLHF
>TRBV19|.|TRBJ1-4|.
TGTGCCAGTAGTCCGGGGACCTTAAAGGAAAAACTGTTTTTT
CASSPGTLKEKLFF
>TRBV2|.|TRBJ1-2|.
TGTGCCAGCACGGACCCCCGTTATGGCTACACCTTC
CASTDPRYGYTF
>TRBV2|.|TRBJ2-5|.
TGTGCCAGCAGTGTAGGCCCCGGCCGGGAGACCCAGTACTTC
CASSVGPGRETQYF
>TRBV16|TRBD1|TRBJ1-1|once
TGTGCCAGCAGCCTAACGCAGGGGGCAACTGAAGCTTTCTTT
CASSLTQGATEAFF
>TRBV7-6|.|TRBJ2-7|.
TGTGCCAGCAGCTTAGCCCCCTTGGGCGGGGTAAGCTCCTACGAGCAGTACTTC
CASSLAPLGGVSSYEQYF
>TRBV4-3|TRBD1|TRBJ1-2|.
TGCGCCAGCAGCCCCGGGGACAGCCACTATGGCTACACCTTC
CASSPGDSHYGYTF
>TRBV7-9|TRBD1|TRBJ2-3|.
TGTGCCAGCAGCCGCCGGGACAGGGTCACAGATACGCAGTATTTT
CASSRRDRVTDTQYF
>TRBV28|.|TRBJ2-3|.
TGTGCCAGCAGTTTGGGACACAGAACCTATACGCAGTATTTT
CASSLGHRTYTQYF
>TRBV5-1|.|TRBJ1-3|.
TGCGCCAGCAGCTTATACTCTGGAAACACCATATATTTT
CASSLYSGNTIYF
>TRBV10-2|TRBD1|TRBJ2-1|once
TGCGCCAGCAGATCGACAGGGGGCAGCGGTGAGCAGTTCTTC
CASRSTGGSGEQFF
>TRBV5-1|.|TRBJ2-5|.
TGCGCCAGCAGCTTGCCGGGGGAAGAGACCCAGTACTTC
CASSLPGEETQYF
>TRBV6-5|.|TRBJ1-5|.
TGTGCCAGCAGGTCGACAGGTTATAGCAATCAGCCCCAGCATTTT
CASRSTGYSNQPQHF
>TRBV7-9|.|TRBJ1-6|few
TGTGCCAGCAGCCAAGGAGGGTATAATTCACCCCTCCACTTT
CASSQGGYNSPLHF
>TRBV19|.|TRBJ1-5|.
TGTGCCAGTACTCCAAGGACAGATAGCAATCAGCCCCAGCATTTT
CASTPRTDSNQPQHF
>TRBV6-5|.|TRBJ1-6|.
TGTGCCAGCAGGGGTCCTAATTCACCCCTCCACTTT
CASRGPNSPLHF
>TRBV28|.|TRBJ2-7|.
TGTGCCAGCACCCCGAGGGGCAGGGCAATCTCCTACGAGCAGTACTTC
CASTPRGRAISYEQYF
>TRBV4-1|.|TRBJ1-5|.
TGCGCCAGCAGCCAAGCAATCCGGGTCGATAGCAATCAGCCCCAGCATTTT
CASSQAIRVDSNQPQHF
>TRBV30|.|TRBJ1-3|.
TGTGCCTGGAGTTTGGCGGGGTCTGGAAACACCATATATTTT
CAWSLAGSGNTIYF
>TRBV19|.|TRBJ2-2|.
TGTGCCAGTAGTCACCCATTCAGGGCTGGGTCCGGGGAGCTGTTTTTT
CASSHPFRAGSGELFF
>TRBV6-5|.|TRBJ1-2|.
TGTGCCAGCAGTTCAGGACGGACCTATGGCTACACCTTC
CASSSGRTYGYTF
>TRBV7-9|.|TRBJ1-5|.
TGTGCCAGCAGCTTTGGTCCCAATCAGCCCCAGCATTTT
CASSFGPNQPQHF
>TRBV7-9|.|TRBJ2-5|.
TGTGCCAGCAGCCCGCTGGGCAGGGAAGACGGGCAGTACTTC
CASSPLGREDGQYF
>TRBV18|TRBD1|TRBJ1-1|.
TGTGCCAGCTCACTCACCGGGACAGGGGACACTGAAGCTTTCTTT
CASSLTGTGDTEAFF
>TRBV2|.|TRBJ2-1|.
TGTGCCACCCAAGGTGGGGAGTACAATGAGCAGTTCTTC
CATQGGEYNEQFF
>TRBV7-2|TRBD1|TRBJ1-5|.
TGTGCCAGCAGCTTAAGCCAGGGGGCTTATAGCAATCAGCCCCAGCATTTT
CASSLSQGAYSNQPQHF
>TRBV10-3|TRBD2|TRBJ2-3|.
TGTGCCATCAGGGGGGGGACTAGCACAGATACGCAGTATTTT
CAIRGGTSTDTQYF
>TRBV27|.|TRBJ1-1|.
TGTGCCAGCAGTAACGGACGTATGAACACTGAAGCTTTCTTT
CASSNGRMNTEAFF
>TRBV10-3|.|TRBJ2-5|.
TGTGCCATCAGTCCCGAGGGCGGCCGGGAGACCCAGTACTTC
CAISPEGGRETQYF
>TRBV28|TRBD2|TRBJ2-7|.
TGTGCCAGCAGCCCTCGACTAGCGGGGGAGTCTGAGCAGTACTTC
CASSPRLAGESEQYF
>TRBV19|.|TRBJ2-3|.
TGTGCCAGTAGTATACAGGGGCCAGATACGCAGTATTTT
CASSIQGPDTQYF
>TRBV4-2|TRBD1|TRBJ2-6|.
TGTGCCAGCAGCCAGGGACAGGGGGCTGGTGGGGCCAACGTCCTGACTTTC
CASSQGQGAGGANVLTF
>TRBV30|.|TRBJ2-3|.
TGTGCCTGGAGTGTACGCGGAGATACGCAGTATTTT
CAWSVRGDTQYF
>TRBV7-2|.|TRBJ2-3|.
TGTGCCAGCAGCCCTCAGGGGCAATCAGATACGCAGTATTTT
CASSPQGQSDTQYF
>TRBV6-6|.|TRBJ1-5|once
TGTGCCAGCAGGAACAGGGTGGAGCAGCCCCAGCATTTT
CASRNRVEQPQHF
>TRBV5-6|.|TRBJ2-1|.
TGTGCCAGCAGCTCCCCCGTATCACACTACAATGAGCAGTTCTTC
CASSSPVSHYNEQFF
>TRBV19|.|TRBJ2-1|.
TGTGCCAGTAGTATTGAGGGCCCGGTGGGGGTAAGGTGGGAGCAGTTCTTC
CASSIEGPVGVRWEQFF
>TRBV7-2|TRBD2|TRBJ2-3|.
TGTGCCAGCAGCCCCCTGGGGGGGGGTATAGATACGCAGTATTTT
CASSPLGGGIDTQYF
>TRBV28|.|TRBJ1-3|.
TGTGCCAGCAATTCCGGAAACACCATATATTTT
CASNSGNTIYF
>TRBV7-3|.|TRBJ2-7|.
TGTGCCAGCAGCTTCAACGCGGCCGGAACCTACGAGCAGTACTTC
CASSFNAAGTYEQYF
>TRBV28|TRBD2|TRBJ2-7|.
TGTGCCAGCAGTTTATCCTACCTGAGGGCGGGGGGGCACGAGCAGTACTTC
CASSLSYLRAGGHEQYF
>TRBV9|TRBD2|TRBJ2-2|.
TGTGCCAGCAGCGTAGATCCCCCGGGGGGTCGCACCGGGGAGCTGTTTTTT
CASSVDPPGGRTGELFF
>TRBV5-4|.|TRBJ2-1|.
TGTGCCAGCCACCGGTCTAGCGTCAGCTCCTACAATGAGCAGTTCTTC
CASHRSSVSSYNEQFF
>TRBV2|.|TRBJ2-2|.
TGTGCCAGCAGTGAGACTAACGTGAGGGGGGAGCTGTTTTTT
CASSETNVRGELFF
>TRBV7-9|.|TRBJ2-1|.
TGTGCCAGCAGCTTAGCGGCGCTGAGTGACTACAATGAGCAGTTCTTC
CASSLAALSDYNEQFF
>TRBV30|.|TRBJ2-7|few
TGTGCCTGGAGTCGTAGCGGTGTCTACGAGCAGTACTTC
CAWSRSGVYEQYF
>TRBV19|TRBD1|TRBJ1-5|.
TGTGCCAGTAGGACGACAGGGGGTGCTTCGTCCCAGCATTTT
CASRTTGGASSQHF
>TRBV10-2|.|TRBJ1-6|.
TGCGCCAGCAGTGAGTTGACACCGGCTTCACCCCTCCACTTT
CASSELTPASPLHF
>TRBV20-1|.|TRBJ2-3|once
TGCAGTGCCGGCACAAATACGCAGTATTTT
CSAGTNTQYF
>TRBV5-1|.|TRBJ1-3|.
TGCGCCAGCAGCCGAGGAGAAGGCTCTGGAAACACCATATATTTT
CASSRGEGSGNTIYF
>TRBV7-2|.|TRBJ2-1|.
TGTGCCAGCAGCTTAGGGGGCAGCATATACAATGAGCAGTTCTTC
CASSLGGSIYNEQFF
>TRBV28|.|TRBJ2-1|.
TGTGCCAGCAGTGTAAAGGGGGGGTGGCAGTTCTTC
CASSVKGGWQFF